This T cell receptor beta chain was recovered during a study of regulatory T cells in long-lasting Graves disease. Construction of TCR beta libraries relied on iRepertoire HTBI primers and on Arm-PCR targeting CDR3 regions. TCRdb re-analysed the multiplex PCR reads in MiXCR, keeping a single row per CDR3 protein. The sample yields under 400,000 distinct CDR3 sequences, around 17% seen once. Germline V gives CDR1 LGHNA, CDR2 YNFKEQ. CDR3 length equals 14 residues. With 2 bases removed from V and 5 bases from J, the gap between germline ends came to 12 bases. The time point here: newly diagnosed GD, antithyroid drugs for less than 3 months. From PBMCs, RNA was extracted and then used to make the TCR library. The patients were drawn from one endocrinology department in Xi'an, China. These same records also appear under a second study, on T cells in Graves' hyperthyroidism and ophthalmopathy. That investigation notes: HTBI primers were used for first-round RT-PCR of the TCR CDR3.

V gene TRBV4-2 combines with J gene TRBJ1-2, with D unresolved. The receptor's source is a man in his forties with Graves disease. The source material was peripheral blood mononuclear cells (PBMCs), sampled at new diagnosis, from a patient treated with antithyroid drugs. The CDR3 DNA follows: TGTGCCAGCAGCCAACGCGGATCCCGGTATGGCTACACCTTC. As protein: CASSQRGSRYGYTF.